The T cell receptor beta chain described here comes from a study of T-cell reconstitution after alpha-beta-depleted transplantation in children. Study-level points and caveats: Hyperexpanded clones declined; after one year, newly produced T cells mostly supplied diversity. Several hundred expanded graft clones reportedly were the source of alpha-beta T cells about two months after transplant.

With respect to this clonotype: Its specificity is unknown.

Germline CDR1 is SGHRS and CDR2 is YFSETQ. CDR3 length: 20 amino acids. V was shortened by 0 bases and J by 9 bases, with 31 bases between the two germline ends. Library preparation (for TCRbeta) was performed with unique molecular identifiers. In TCRdb, the PCR reads were re-called with MiXCR into one record per CDR3 protein. This sample has hundreds of thousands of distinct CDR3 sequences, with 10% to 15% found just once. The TCR comes from a male patient between 5 and 17 years old who had a stem cell transplant for acute myeloid leukemia, so the T cells may come from the graft donor. The sequenced sample was PBMCs, mostly from graft donor cells, obtained 360 days after TCRalphabeta/CD19-depleted stem cell transplant. The chain joins TRBV5-1 to TRBJ2-1; D tentatively fits TRBD1 or TRBD2 (5 bases each). The CDR3 bases are TGCGCCAGCAGCTTGGCCGGTCTAGCAGGGAATCCGAATTATGTGGGTGAGCAGTTCTTC. Amino acids: CASSLAGLAGNPNYVGEQFF.